What follows are 15 T cell receptor beta chains derived from one specimen sequenced in a study of blood T cell repertoires in COVID-19. Data came from immunoSEQ multiplex PCR; TCRdb stores just in-frame clones and leaves some out. The sample holds 150,000 to 200,000 clones, roughly 82% seen once. The sequencing input was peripheral blood. The receptors were sampled from an older woman with acute or convalescent COVID-19.

This chain connects TRBV12-3 or TRBV12-4 to TRBJ1-1; D remains ambiguous. The CDR3 has 12 residues. V dropped 2 bases and J dropped 8 bases, with 9 bases sitting between them. CDR3 loop: CASSLNGPEAFF. DNA of the CDR3: TGTGCCAGCAGTTTAAATGGGCCAGAAGCTTTCTTT.

A few counts support this clone. The DNA of the CDR3 is TGCGCCAGCAGCCAAGACCCTAGCGGGGGGGTAGGAGAGACCCAGTACTTC. Protein sequence: CASSQDPSGGVGETQYF. The chain combines TRBV4-3 with TRBJ2-5; TRBD2 aligns across 12 bases. Germline CDR1 LGHNA, CDR2 YSLEER. The CDR3 spans 17 residues. V trimming: 0 bases; J trimming: 4 bases; junction bases outside the gene matches: 6.

This sequence joins TRBV6-4 and TRBJ1-1; weak D call: TRBD1 (5 bases). The CDR3 runs to 13 residues. V was shortened by 3 bases and J by 0 bases, with 5 bases between the two germline ends. From germline, CDR1 is MRHNA and CDR2 SNTAGT. CDR3 region: CASSEGVNTEAFF. CDR3 coding DNA: TGTGCCAGCAGTGAAGGGGTGAACACTGAAGCTTTCTTT.

The V call is TRBV7-2, the J call TRBJ2-3; D remains ambiguous. The CDR3 runs 14 residues. V was trimmed by 2 bases and J by 0 bases, leaving 6 bases between them. Germline CDR1 is SGHTA and CDR2 is FQGNSA. DNA of the CDR3: TGTGCCAGCAGCTTAACAAAAAGCACAGATACGCAGTATTTT. It is translated as CASSLTKSTDTQYF.

The chain uses TRBV14 and TRBJ2-4, with D perhaps TRBD1 (7 bases). This CDR3 is 19 amino acids long. CDR1 and CDR2 (germline): SGHDN, FVKESK. Deletions cut 2 bases from V and 1 base from J, with 21 bases between. Written as DNA, the CDR3 is TGTGCCAGCAGCCAAAATCAGGGGGGTCGGGTTCGGGCCAAAAACATTCAGTACTTC. It translates to CASSQNQGGRVRAKNIQYF.

The chain uses TRBV19 and TRBJ2-1, with TRBD1 matching 7 bases. Germline V lookup: CDR1 LNHDA, CDR2 SQIVND (reference sequence). J was trimmed by 3 bases and V by 4 bases; bases with no gene match: 3. This CDR3 has 14 residues. This CDR3 reads CASSNRQGYNEQFF. CDR3 DNA sequence: TGTGCCAGTAGTAACCGACAGGGCTACAATGAGCAGTTCTTC.

This rearrangement joins TRBV5-1 to TRBJ1-1; D might be TRBD1 (6 bases). From germline, CDR1 is SGHRS and CDR2 YFSETQ. This CDR3 is built from 15 residues. The V end was cut by 0 bases, the J end by 1 base, with 10 bases between. The DNA for the CDR3 is TGCGCCAGCAGCTTGGGGGCAGGGGAGAACACTGAAGCTTTCTTT. Its protein product is CASSLGAGENTEAFF. Full variable domain (remainder filled in from reference TRBV5-1 and TRBJ1-1): KAGVTQTPRYLIKTRGQQVTLSCSPISGHRSVSWYQQTPGQGLQFLFEYFSETQRNKGNFPGRFSGRQFSNSRSEMNVSTLELGDSALYLCASSLGAGENTEAFFGQGTRLTVV.

The chain uses TRBV15 and TRBJ2-4; D is undetermined. Germline-derived CDR1 and CDR2 are LNHNV and YYDKDF (reference sequence). V was shortened by 7 bases and J by 0 bases, with 7 bases between the two germline ends. The CDR3 contains 13 residues. CDR3 region: CATTSLAKNIQYF. The CDR3 DNA is TGTGCCACCACCTCCTTAGCCAAAAACATTCAGTACTTC.

The chain recombines TRBV7-2 with TRBJ2-1; 11 bases agree with TRBD1. The CDR3 spans 19 residues. J lost 3 bases, V lost 1 base, and 11 bases had no gene match. Germline CDR1 is SGHTA and CDR2 is FQGNSA. Here the CDR3 reads CASSLGDRGGAIIYNEQFF. The CDR3 DNA follows: TGTGCCAGCAGCTTAGGGGACAGGGGGGGCGCAATAATCTACAATGAGCAGTTCTTC.

Of note for this clone: The sample carries other DNA sequences with the same CDR3. The chain links TRBV5-1 to TRBJ2-1, with 10 nucleotides matching TRBD2. The CDR3 extends over 15 amino acids. Germline lookup yields CDR1 SGHRS and CDR2 YFSETQ. The ends lost 0 bases at V and 4 bases at J; junction bases unmatched: 1. DNA of the CDR3: TGCGCCAGCAGCTTGGCTAGCGGGAGTTACAATGAGCAGTTCTTC. Translated: CASSLASGSYNEQFF.

This chain connects TRBV20-1 to TRBJ2-5; D might be TRBD1 or TRBD2, each matching 6 bases. V was clipped by 3 bases and J by 2 bases, with 19 bases between them. CDR1 and CDR2 (germline): DFQATT, SNEGSKA (reference sequence). The CDR3 covers 16 residues. For the CDR3, the DNA is TGCAGTGCTAGTGGGGGGCGTGGGGCGTGGCAAGAGACCCAGTACTTC. Translating gives CSASGGRGAWQETQYF.

The CDR3 spells CAISEPGQGVYGYTF. CDR3 DNA sequence: TGTGCCATCAGTGAGCCTGGACAGGGGGTTTATGGCTACACCTTC. This chain joins TRBV10-3 and TRBJ1-2; 10 bases line up with TRBD1. Trimming took 2 bases from V and 5 from J; bases not matched to a gene: 5. This CDR3 has 15 residues. Germline V lookup: CDR1 ENHRY, CDR2 SYGVKD.

This clone was found many times. The rearrangement links TRBV5-1 to TRBJ2-1; D is unclear. The V end lost 1 base, the J end lost 7 bases, and 6 bases lay between the germline ends. Germline-derived CDR1 and CDR2 are SGHRS and YFSETQ. The CDR3 runs to 12 residues. The CDR3 protein is CASSLSVNEQFF. CDR3 nucleotides: TGCGCCAGCAGCTTGAGCGTAAATGAGCAGTTCTTC.

This clone was picked up one time. This chain uses TRBV4-1 with TRBJ2-2; no clear D. Per the germline V gene, CDR1 is MGHRA and CDR2 is YSYEKL. The ends were cut back, 0 bases at V and 7 bases at J, with 9 bases in the middle. CDR3 length: 14 residues. Here the CDR3 DNA reads TGCGCCAGCAGCCAAGATTCCCTATTCGGGGAGCTGTTTTTT. Encoded protein: CASSQDSLFGELFF.

V and J are TRBV18 and TRBJ2-5, with 10 nucleotides matching TRBD1. CDR3 length: 15 amino acids. The V segment lost 3 bases and the J segment 1 base; nucleotides outside the gene matches: 2. Germline V CDR1 and CDR2: KGHSH, LQKENI. CDR3 sequence (DNA): TGTGCCAGCTCACCGGGACAGGGGCGCCAAGAGACCCAGTACTTC. It is translated as CASSPGQGRQETQYF.